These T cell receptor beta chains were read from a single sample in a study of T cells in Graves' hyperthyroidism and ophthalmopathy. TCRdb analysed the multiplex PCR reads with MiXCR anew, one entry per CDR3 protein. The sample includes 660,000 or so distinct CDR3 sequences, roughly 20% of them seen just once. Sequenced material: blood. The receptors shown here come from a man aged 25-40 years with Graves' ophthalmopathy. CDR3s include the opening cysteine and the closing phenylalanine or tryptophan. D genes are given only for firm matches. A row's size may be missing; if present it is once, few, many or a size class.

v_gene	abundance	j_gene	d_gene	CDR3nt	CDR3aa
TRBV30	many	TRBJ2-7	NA	TGTGCCTGGAGCTGGGACCAGTCCTACGAGCAGTACTTC	CAWSWDQSYEQYF
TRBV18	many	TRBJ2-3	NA	TGTGCCGGCCTCCTGTCGGCAGATACGCAGTATTTT	CAGLLSADTQYF
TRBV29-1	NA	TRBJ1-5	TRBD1	TGCAGCGTTGAAGCCGCCGACAGGGGGAGTATCAATCAGCCCCAGCATTTT	CSVEAADRGSINQPQHF
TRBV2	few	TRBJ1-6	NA	TGTGCCAGCAGCCCTTCAGGGGCCTCACCCCTCCACTTT	CASSPSGASPLHF
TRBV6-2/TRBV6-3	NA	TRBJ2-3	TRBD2	TGTGCCAGCAGCACCTCCCGGGGGGGTCCCCTCACAGATACGCAGTATTTT	CASSTSRGGPLTDTQYF
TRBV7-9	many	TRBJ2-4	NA	TGTGCCAGCAGCTTAACCGGTGGGGGTTCCATTCAGTACTTC	CASSLTGGGSIQYF
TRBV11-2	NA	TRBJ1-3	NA	TGTGCCAGCAGCTTAGCCCCGGGACTTGTATCTGGAAACACCATATATTTT	CASSLAPGLVSGNTIYF
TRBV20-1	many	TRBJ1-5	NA	TGCAGTGCGTCGGACGGGAACAATCAGCCCCAGCATTTT	CSASDGNNQPQHF
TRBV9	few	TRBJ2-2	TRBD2	TGTGCCAGCAGCATCACTAGCGGGAGAAACACCGGGGAGCTGTTTTTT	CASSITSGRNTGELFF
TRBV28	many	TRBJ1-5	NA	TGTGCCAGCAGTTCTCTAAACTCTTATAGCAATCAGCCCCAGCATTTT	CASSSLNSYSNQPQHF
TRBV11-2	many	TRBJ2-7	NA	TGTGCCAGCAGCTCGGCCTTGTCCTACGAGCAGTACTTC	CASSSALSYEQYF
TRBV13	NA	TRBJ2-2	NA	TGTGCCAGCAGCTTAGCTCAGACTTACACCGGGGAGCTGTTTTTT	CASSLAQTYTGELFF
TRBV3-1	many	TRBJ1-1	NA	TGTGCCAGCAGCCAAGACGGGGGGACCAACACTGAAGCTTTCTTT	CASSQDGGTNTEAFF
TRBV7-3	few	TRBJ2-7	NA	TGTGCCAGCAGCTTAGGGGGGCGGGAGAGCGAGCAGTACTTC	CASSLGGRESEQYF
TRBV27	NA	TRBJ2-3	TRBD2	TGTGCCAGCAGTCCCGGCGTTAGCGGGAAAACAGATACGCAGTATTTT	CASSPGVSGKTDTQYF
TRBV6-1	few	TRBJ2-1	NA	TGTGCCAGCAGCCCGGGGAGTTCCATCAATGAGCAGTTCTTC	CASSPGSSINEQFF
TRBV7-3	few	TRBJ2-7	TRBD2	TGTGCCAGCAGCAATCTAGCGGGAGACGAGCAGTACTTC	CASSNLAGDEQYF
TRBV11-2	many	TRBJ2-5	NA	TGTGCCAGCAGCGGAGGTGGGGCGCGGGAAGAGACCCAGTACTTC	CASSGGGAREETQYF
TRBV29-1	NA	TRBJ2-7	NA	TGCAGCGTTGTGGGCAGGGTTTCCTACGAGCAGTACTTC	CSVVGRVSYEQYF
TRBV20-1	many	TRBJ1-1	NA	TGCAGTGCTAGAGATCAGGGTTTGAGCACTGAAGCTTTCTTT	CSARDQGLSTEAFF
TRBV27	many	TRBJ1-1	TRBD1	TGTGCCAGCAAAAAGGGGGCAGAGCTGAACACTGAAGCTTTCTTT	CASKKGAELNTEAFF
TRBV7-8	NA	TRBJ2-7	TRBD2	TGTGCCAGCAGCTTGGGACTAGCGGGAGAGGGTACCTACGAGCAGTACTTC	CASSLGLAGEGTYEQYF
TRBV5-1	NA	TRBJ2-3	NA	TGCGCCAGCAGCTTGGGGAGGGCCGGAGATACGCAGTATTTT	CASSLGRAGDTQYF
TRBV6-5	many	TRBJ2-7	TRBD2	TGTGCCAGCAGTTACTCGGCGGGAGAAGGGAACGAGCAGTACTTC	CASSYSAGEGNEQYF
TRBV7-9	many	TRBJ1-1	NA	TGTGCCAGCAGCCCTCGGACGGAAGGCGGGATGAACACTGAAGCTTTCTTT	CASSPRTEGGMNTEAFF
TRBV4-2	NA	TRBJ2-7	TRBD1	TGTGCCAGCAGCCAAAGGACAGGGCAGGGAAGCAACAATGAGCAGTACTTC	CASSQRTGQGSNNEQYF
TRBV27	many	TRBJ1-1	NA	TGTGCCAGCAGTTTTAATGGGGCTGAAGCTTTCTTT	CASSFNGAEAFF
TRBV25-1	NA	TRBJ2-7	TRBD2	TGTGCCAGCAGTTGGACTAGCGGTAACGACGAGCAGTACTTC	CASSWTSGNDEQYF
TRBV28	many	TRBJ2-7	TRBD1	TGTGCCAGCAGTATCGTTCGACAGGGGTACGAGCAGTACTTC	CASSIVRQGYEQYF
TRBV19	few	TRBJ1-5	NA	TGTGCCAGTAAGTTGGGGGGACAGCCCCAGCATTTT	CASKLGGQPQHF
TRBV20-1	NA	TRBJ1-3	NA	TGCAGTGCGATCACAGGGACTGGAAACACCATATATTTT	CSAITGTGNTIYF
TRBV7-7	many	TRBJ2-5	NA	TGTGCTAGCAGCGAGGGGGGGGGCGTAGAGACCCAGTACTTC	CASSEGGGVETQYF
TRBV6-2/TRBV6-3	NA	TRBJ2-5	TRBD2	TGTGCCAGCAGCCGCAGTCTAGCGGGAGTGGAGGAGACCCAGTACTTC	CASSRSLAGVEETQYF
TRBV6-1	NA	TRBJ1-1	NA	TGTGCCAGCACCTTACACGGTTGGGACACTGAAGCTTTCTTT	CASTLHGWDTEAFF
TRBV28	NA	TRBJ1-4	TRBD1	TGTGCCAGTACAGGGGGGAAAAATGAAAAACTGTTTTTT	CASTGGKNEKLFF
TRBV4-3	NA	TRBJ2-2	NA	TGCGCCAGCAGCCAGGAGACAGGAAACACCGGGGAGCTGTTTTTT	CASSQETGNTGELFF
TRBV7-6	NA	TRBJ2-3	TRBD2	TGTGCCAGCAGCTCCCCTAGCGGGAGATCAGATACGCAGTATTTT	CASSSPSGRSDTQYF
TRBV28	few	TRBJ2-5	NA	TGTGCCAGCAGTCTACGACTACCCCCCGAGACCCAGTACTTC	CASSLRLPPETQYF
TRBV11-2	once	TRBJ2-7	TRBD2	TGTGCCAGCAGCGTAGCGGGAGGGCCCGGCTACGAGCAGTACTTC	CASSVAGGPGYEQYF
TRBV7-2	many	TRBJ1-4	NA	TGTGCCAGCAGCTCCCGGACGAGCTATAATGAAAAACTGTTTTTT	CASSSRTSYNEKLFF
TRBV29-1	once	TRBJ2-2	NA	TGCAGCGTCGAGGTAGGGGGGCTCACCGGGGAGCTGTTTTTT	CSVEVGGLTGELFF
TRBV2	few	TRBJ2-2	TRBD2	TGTGCCAGCAGGTCTGGACTAGCGGGAGTCACCGGGGAGCTGTTTTTT	CASRSGLAGVTGELFF
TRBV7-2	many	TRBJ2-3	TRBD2	TGTGCCAGCAGCTCCGGCGGGGGAACGCAGTATTTT	CASSSGGGTQYF
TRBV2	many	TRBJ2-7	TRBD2	TGTGCCAGTAAACCGGGAGGTTTCTACGAGCAGTACTTC	CASKPGGFYEQYF
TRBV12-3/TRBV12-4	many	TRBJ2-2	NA	TGTGCCAGCAGCCCGAAACACGGGGAGCTGTTTTTT	CASSPKHGELFF
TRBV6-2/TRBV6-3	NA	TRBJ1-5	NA	TGTGCCAGTAGCAACCAAAATCCCAATCAGCCCCAGCATTTT	CASSNQNPNQPQHF
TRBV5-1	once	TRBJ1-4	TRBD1	TGCGCCAGCAGCTTAGGGACAGGGAGCAGTAATGAAAAACTGTTTTTT	CASSLGTGSSNEKLFF
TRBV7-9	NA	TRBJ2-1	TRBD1	TGTGCCAGCAGCTTAGGGGGACAGGGTCCCTACAATGAGCAGTTCTTC	CASSLGGQGPYNEQFF
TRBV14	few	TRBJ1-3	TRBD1	TGTGCCAGCAGTCAACAGGGGATTGCCTCTGGAAACACCATATATTTT	CASSQQGIASGNTIYF
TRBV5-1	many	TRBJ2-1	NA	TGCGCCAGCAGCGCTGGACTGAGTGCGGTTGAGCAGTTCTTC	CASSAGLSAVEQFF
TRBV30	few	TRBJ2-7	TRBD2	TGTGCCTGGAGTGTACGTAGCGGGAGGGCCCCCGAGCAGTACTTC	CAWSVRSGRAPEQYF
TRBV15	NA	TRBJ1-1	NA	TGTGCCACCAGCAGGCCCGACAGGGAAGCTTTCTTT	CATSRPDREAFF
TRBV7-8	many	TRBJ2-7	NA	TGTGCCAGCAGCGAGGGTGCAGGGCCCTACGAGCAGTACTTC	CASSEGAGPYEQYF